One sample yielded the 25 T cell receptor beta chains listed below, sequenced in a study of T cell changes during pregnancy in multiple sclerosis. Generated by immunoSEQ multiplex PCR, the TCRdb table keeps only in-frame clones and is missing some. Of 20,000 or so clones listed, more than 80% are singletons. The sample here was CD8+ T cells from peripheral blood mononuclear cells, taken in the third trimester of pregnancy. The receptors derive from a female donor in good health, enrolled as a control in a pregnancy study.

The table lists this clone with a few counts. The chain recombines TRBV5-4 with TRBJ1-2, with D perhaps matching TRBD1 (5 bases). This CDR3 is built from 13 residues. V gave up 2 bases and J gave up 8 bases, with 13 bases separating them. CDR1 and CDR2 from the germline V gene are SGHNT and YYREEE (reference sequence). This chain's CDR3 is CASSFFGTVGYTF. CDR3 bases: TGTGCCAGCAGCTTCTTTGGGACTGTGGGCTACACCTTC.

The rearrangement joins TRBV7-9 to TRBJ2-5; the match to TRBD2 covers 9 bases. Germline-derived CDR1 and CDR2 are SEHNR and FQNEAQ (reference sequence). J lost 2 bases, V lost 5 bases, and 9 bases had no gene match. The CDR3 length is 16 residues. The CDR3 sequence is CASSTSLAGGQETQYF. The CDR3 region has the DNA TGTGCCAGCAGCACGAGCCTCGCGGGGGGGCAAGAGACCCAGTACTTC.

The chain carries TRBV7-3 and TRBJ2-1; TRBD2 is a possible D gene (5 bases). V lost 4 bases to trimming and J lost 8 bases, with 12 bases between them. The CDR3 covers 13 residues. Germline assignment: CDR1 SGHTA and CDR2 FQGTGA. The CDR3 spells CASSSASSDEQFF. The CDR3 nucleotides are TGTGCCAGCAGCTCAGCTAGCAGCGATGAGCAGTTCTTC.

The chain carries TRBV27 and TRBJ2-1; a weak D match, TRBD1 (6 bases). CDR3 size: 16 residues. Between the trimmed V and J ends, which lost 5 bases and 8 bases, there was a span of 22 bases. Germline V lookup: CDR1 MNHEY, CDR2 SMNVEV (reference sequence). CDR3 in DNA: TGTGCCAGCAGTCTAGAAGGGGACACGCCGATTTATGAGCAGTTCTTC. This translates into CASSLEGDTPIYEQFF.

This chain connects TRBV30 to TRBJ1-2; D ambiguous. Germline V gene lookup returns CDR1 GTSNPN and CDR2 SVGIG (reference sequence). This CDR3 comprises 13 residues. Trimming cost V 2 bases and J 5 bases, with 12 bases left between them. Here the CDR3 reads CAWSTGLVYGYTF. The CDR3 DNA sequence: TGTGCCTGGAGTACTGGTTTGGTTTATGGCTACACCTTC.

This clone was found once. Here the CDR3 DNA reads TGTGCCAGCAGCTTCGGGACAGGGCTGGTGGATACGCAGTATTTT. It yields the protein CASSFGTGLVDTQYF. This sequence joins TRBV27 and TRBJ2-3; TRBD1 agrees at 9 bases. This CDR3 has 15 amino acids. The V and J ends lost 6 bases and 6 bases, in that order; junction bases with no gene match: 10. The germline gives CDR1 MNHEY, CDR2 SMNVEV (reference sequence).

The CDR3, as DNA: TGTGCCAGCCGATTACCGGGACAGAACACAGATACGCAGTATTTT. Residues: CASRLPGQNTDTQYF. The chain joins TRBV6-5 to TRBJ2-3, with 7 bases that match TRBD1. From germline, CDR1 is MNHEY and CDR2 SVGAGI. V trimming: 8 bases; J trimming: 2 bases; junction bases outside the gene matches: 10. This CDR3 has 15 residues.

The V gene is TRBV10-3, the J gene TRBJ2-5; D is ambiguous. Germline lookup yields CDR1 ENHRY and CDR2 SYGVKD. The CDR3 is 12 amino acids. The V and J ends lost 2 bases and 5 bases respectively, with 6 bases between them. In DNA, the CDR3 is TGTGCCATCAGTGAGACAACCGAGACCCAGTACTTC. It is translated as CAISETTETQYF.

This clone has only a few counts. The V gene is TRBV18, the J gene TRBJ1-5; 10 bases are a match to TRBD1. There are 16 residues in the CDR3. Trimming took 3 bases from V and 6 from J; bases not matched to a gene: 8. Per germline, CDR1 KGHSH and CDR2 LQKENI. The CDR3 is CASSPKRTGGGQPQHF. In DNA, the CDR3 is TGTGCCAGCTCACCGAAGCGGACAGGGGGGGGTCAGCCCCAGCATTTT.

V is TRBV7-9 and J is TRBJ1-5; D uncertain. Germline-derived CDR1 and CDR2 are SEHNR and FQNEAQ (reference sequence). Trimming took off 0 bases at V and 3 bases at J, with 6 bases between the two ends. The CDR3 is made up of 14 amino acids. The CDR3 spells CASSLASPNQPQHF. The CDR3, as DNA: TGTGCCAGCAGCTTAGCCTCCCCCAATCAGCCCCAGCATTTT.

The chain recombines TRBV7-9 with TRBJ2-1; 12 nucleotides agree with TRBD2. The CDR3 covers 14 residues. The V gene end was trimmed by 7 bases and the J gene end by 9 bases; junction bases not matched to a gene: 7. Per germline, CDR1 SEHNR and CDR2 FQNEAQ (reference sequence). CDR3 residues: CASTLAGGFGEQFF. Written as DNA, the CDR3 is TGTGCCAGCACCCTAGCGGGAGGGTTTGGTGAGCAGTTCTTC.

The V gene is TRBV6-1, the J gene TRBJ2-7; D call uncertain. The CDR3 spans 11 residues. V dropped 7 bases and J dropped 2 bases, with 6 bases sitting between them. Germline assignment: CDR1 MNHNS and CDR2 SASEGT. Here the CDR3 reads CASTSAYEQYF. Written as DNA, the CDR3 is TGTGCCAGCACCTCCGCCTACGAGCAGTACTTC.

This clone was detected only once. The rearrangement uses TRBV19 and TRBJ2-7, with 8 nucleotides matching TRBD1. Germline loops: CDR1 LNHDA, CDR2 SQIVND (reference sequence). The V gene end was trimmed by 1 base and the J gene end by 4 bases; junction bases not matched to a gene: 3. This CDR3 has 14 amino acids. The CDR3 DNA reads TGTGCCAGTAGTATAGCTGGACAGGGATACGAGCAGTACTTC. Translation: CASSIAGQGYEQYF.

This chain connects TRBV7-6 to TRBJ2-7, with 8 bases matching TRBD2. The CDR3 has 13 amino acids. The germline V gene has CDR1 SGHVS and CDR2 FNYEAQ. V trimming: 1 base; J trimming: 5 bases; junction bases outside the gene matches: 1. The CDR3 bases are TGTGCCAGCAGCTTAGGCGGGGGGAACGAGCAGTACTTC. Amino acid sequence: CASSLGGGNEQYF.

The chain employs TRBV19 and TRBJ1-5; a weak D match, TRBD1 (5 bases). CDR3 length: 15 amino acids. Germline CDR1 reads LNHDA; CDR2 reads SQIVND (reference sequence). With 2 bases removed from V and 6 bases from J, the gap between germline ends came to 14 bases. The CDR3 DNA reads as TGTGCCAGTAGTATATCCCCTCTGGGGGGTCAGCCCCAGCATTTT. Amino acids: CASSISPLGGQPQHF.

This clone was observed a single time. The chain employs TRBV27 and TRBJ1-2; the D gene is possibly TRBD1 (5 bases). The CDR3 length is 15 residues. Germline CDR1 is MNHEY and CDR2 is SMNVEV (reference sequence). V lost 2 bases and J lost 2, with 12 bases in between. CDR3 bases: TGTGCCAGCAGTTTAGTGGCAGGGCTAAACTATGGCTACACCTTC. Its translation: CASSLVAGLNYGYTF.

CDR3 sequence (DNA): TGTGCCAGCAGTGAGCGGGTTGTCACAGATACGCAGTATTTT. Its translation is CASSERVVTDTQYF. This chain joins TRBV6-6 and TRBJ2-3; TRBD2 might be the D (6 bases). The V gene's germline CDR1 is MNHNY and CDR2 SVGAGI (reference sequence). V gave up 5 bases and J gave up 2 bases, with 11 bases separating them. There are 14 residues in the CDR3.

The V and J genes are TRBV9 and TRBJ2-5; TRBD1 matches at 8 bases. Germline lookup yields CDR1 SGDLS and CDR2 YYNGEE. The CDR3 runs 15 residues. J gave up 5 bases and V 3 bases, and 9 bases lay outside the gene matches. This CDR3 is CASSAGDRTGETQYF. Here the CDR3 DNA reads TGTGCCAGCAGCGCCGGGGACAGGACCGGGGAGACCCAGTACTTC.

The rearrangement links TRBV6-5 to TRBJ2-5, with D tentatively TRBD1 (6 bases). The DNA end is a closer match to TRBJ2-7, so the J assignment may be wrong. Germline V gene lookup returns CDR1 MNHEY and CDR2 SVGAGI. This CDR3 comprises 15 residues. CDR3 DNA sequence: TGTGCCAGCAGTTCGGGAACAGGGTGGCCCTACGAGCAGTACTTC. Translated, it gives CASSSGTGWPYEQYF.

The chain links TRBV5-5 to TRBJ2-4; no firm D call. The CDR3 covers 19 residues. The V and J ends lost 0 bases and 0 bases respectively, with 19 bases between them. CDR1 is SGHKS and CDR2 is YYEKEE in the germline V gene (reference sequence). The CDR3 region has the DNA TGTGCCAGCAGCTTGGGGGCCATAGGAAATCCACTAGCCAAAAACATTCAGTACTTC. This gives the protein CASSLGAIGNPLAKNIQYF. Filled out from reference TRBV5-5 and TRBJ2-4, the complete variable domain reads DAGVTQSPTHLIKTRGQQVTLRCSPISGHKSVSWYQQVLGQGPQFIFQYYEKEERGRGNFPDRFSARQFPNYSSELNVNALLLGDSALYLCASSLGAIGNPLAKNIQYFGAGTRLSVL.

The genes are TRBV30 and TRBJ1-1; no clear D gene. CDR3 size: 13 residues. Germline values: CDR1 GTSNPN, CDR2 SVGIG (reference sequence). The V end lost 7 bases, the J end lost 3 bases, and 15 bases lay between the germline ends. Here the CDR3 reads CALIPESDTEAFF. CDR3 DNA sequence: TGTGCCTTAATTCCCGAGTCGGACACTGAAGCTTTCTTT.

The V call is TRBV4-3, the J call TRBJ2-7, with 7 bases lining up with TRBD1. Germline lookup yields CDR1 LGHNA and CDR2 YSLEER. J lost 6 bases, V lost 0 bases, and 5 bases had no gene match. The CDR3 is 14 amino acids. Here the CDR3 DNA reads TGCGCCAGCAGCCAAGAAGGGACAGTTGGCGAGCAGTACTTC. Its protein is CASSQEGTVGEQYF.

The rearrangement uses TRBV30 and TRBJ2-7, with 9 bases matching TRBD1. Germline CDR1 is GTSNPN and CDR2 is SVGIG (reference sequence). CDR3 length equals 13 residues. J gave up 5 bases and V 1 base, and 3 bases lay outside the gene matches. The CDR3 reads CAWSGGTGNEQYF. The DNA for the CDR3 is TGTGCCTGGAGTGGCGGGACAGGGAACGAGCAGTACTTC.

This clone appeared once. The V gene is TRBV19, the J gene TRBJ1-6; no clear D gene. The CDR3 loop spans 14 amino acids. Trimming took 5 bases from V and 6 from J, leaving 11 bases between them. CDR1 is LNHDA, CDR2 SQIVND, per germline (reference sequence). The CDR3 here is CASSLRLSNSPLHF. DNA of the CDR3: TGTGCCAGTAGTCTACGCCTAAGTAATTCACCCCTCCACTTT.

The J gene is TRBJ1-5, the V gene TRBV15; D ambiguous. CDR3 size: 12 residues. Trimming stripped 6 bases from V and 4 bases from J, with 7 bases between. Looked up from germline, CDR1 is LNHNV and CDR2 is YYDKDF (reference sequence). The CDR3 spells CATSQSNQPQHF. The CDR3 bases are TGTGCCACCAGTCAGTCGAATCAGCCCCAGCATTTT.